These T cell receptor beta chains were read from a single sample in a study of blood T cell repertoires in COVID-19. Sequenced by immunoSEQ multiplex PCR; TCRdb stores in-frame clones only, minus some. The table has approximately 80,000 clones, about four fifths seen once. The sequenced sample was peripheral blood. The receptors derive from a man older than 75 with acute or convalescent COVID-19. Each CDR3 is given with its conserved first and last residue. D genes are given only for firm matches. Only part of the rows carry a size: once, few, many, or a class if the clone is expanded.

j_call clone_size v_call d_call cdr3_nt cdr3_aa
TRBJ2-5 . TRBV19 . TGTGCCAGTAGTCCGCTGAATAGTGCAGGGCGGACCCAGTACTTC CASSPLNSAGRTQYF
TRBJ1-3 . TRBV7-9 TRBD1 TGTGCCAGCAGCTCCGGGACAGGGAGGGACTCTGGAAACACCATATATTTT CASSSGTGRDSGNTIYF
TRBJ2-1 . TRBV4-3 TRBD2 TGCGCCAGCAGCCAAGACCTGGGACTAGCGGACAATGAGCAGTTCTTC CASSQDLGLADNEQFF
TRBJ1-1 . TRBV5-1 . TGCGCCAGCAGCCCGATCCTAACAGGGCACACTGAAGCTTTCTTT CASSPILTGHTEAFF
TRBJ1-1 once TRBV15 . TGTGCCACCAGCACAGTAAAGACTGAAGCTTTCTTT CATSTVKTEAFF
TRBJ1-2 . TRBV6-5 . TGTGCCAGCACGCCATTCAGGGGCCCCACCTATGGCTACACCTTC CASTPFRGPTYGYTF
TRBJ2-7 . TRBV5-1 TRBD1 TGCGCCAGCAGCAAGGACAGGGGAGGGACCTACGAGCAGTACTTC CASSKDRGGTYEQYF
TRBJ2-7 . TRBV14 . TGTGCCAGCAGCCAAGGCCCCAGGGTTAACTACGAGCAGTACTTC CASSQGPRVNYEQYF
TRBJ1-1 few TRBV6-5 . TGTGCCAGCAGTTACTCGGACAGACGGAACACTGAAGCTTTCTTT CASSYSDRRNTEAFF
TRBJ1-3 . TRBV30 . TGTGCCTGGAGCAGGCAGGGGCTCTCTGGAAACACCATATATTTT CAWSRQGLSGNTIYF
TRBJ2-5 . TRBV7-3 TRBD1 TGTGCCAGCAGCCGGACAGGGCGATCGGAGACCCAGTACTTC CASSRTGRSETQYF
TRBJ2-1 . TRBV18 TRBD2 TGTGCCAGCTCACCACCGGTCCTAGCGGGAGGCAATGAGCAGTTCTTC CASSPPVLAGGNEQFF
TRBJ2-3 . TRBV5-1 TRBD1 TGCGCCAGCAGCTGGACAGGGGCAGCCACAGATACGCAGTATTTT CASSWTGAATDTQYF
TRBJ2-2 . TRBV28 TRBD2 TGTGCCAGCAGTTCCCCACTAGCGGGGGGCCGGGAGCTGTTTTTT CASSSPLAGGRELFF
TRBJ1-5 . TRBV27 . TGTGCCAGCAGTCACTATAGCAATCAGCCCCAGCATTTT CASSHYSNQPQHF
TRBJ2-5 . TRBV5-1 . TGCGCCAGCAGCTTGGCTCCAGGCCAAGAGACCCAGTACTTC CASSLAPGQETQYF
TRBJ2-6 . TRBV5-1 . TGCGCCAGCAGCTTGGCTAACGGGGGTTACTCTGGGGCCAACGTCCTGACTTTC CASSLANGGYSGANVLTF
TRBJ2-5 . TRBV7-2 TRBD2 TGTGCCAGCAGCTTAACCTTAAAAGCCGCGGGGGTTCCGGAGACCCAGTACTTC CASSLTLKAAGVPETQYF
TRBJ2-5 . TRBV7-8 . TGTGCCAGCAGCTTGTGGGGAGCGGAGAGCCAAGAGACCCAGTACTTC CASSLWGAESQETQYF
TRBJ1-4 . TRBV28 . . CASSSSSDTNEKLFF
TRBJ1-5 once TRBV5-6 TRBD1 TGTGCCAGCAGCTTGTTGACAGGGGTAAATCAGCCCCAGCATTTT CASSLLTGVNQPQHF
TRBJ1-5 . TRBV7-8 . TGTGCCAGCAGCTTCGACAGGAATCAGCCCCAGCATTTT CASSFDRNQPQHF
TRBJ2-7 . TRBV27 . TGTGCCAGCAGTCCCACAAGATACACAGGGAACGAGCAGTACTTC CASSPTRYTGNEQYF
TRBJ1-5 . TRBV6-5 . TGTGCCAGCAGCCCACATCATCCCAATCAGCCCCAGCATTTT CASSPHHPNQPQHF
TRBJ2-3 . TRBV2 TRBD2 TGTGCCAGCAGTGAGCGGGAGGGCCCAGTAGCAGATACGCAGTATTTT CASSEREGPVADTQYF
TRBJ1-1 few TRBV4-3 . TGCGCCAGCAGCCGAGATCGCACTGAAGCTTTCTTT CASSRDRTEAFF